These 25 T cell receptor beta chains were sequenced from one sample in a study of T cell responses to AZD1222 COVID-19 vaccine. The assay was immunoSEQ multiplex PCR, and TCRdb's table has in-frame clones only and misses some. The table lists 95,000 to 100,000 clones, just over 85% of them singletons, with roughly 1.4% in the top ten. The sample in question was peripheral blood, obtained on day 0 of AZD1222 vaccination. Receptors originate from an adult in good health.

The chain combines TRBV7-9 with TRBJ1-2; 12 nucleotides agree with TRBD1. The CDR3 extends over 15 amino acids. CDR1 is SEHNR and CDR2 is FQNEAQ in the germline V gene (reference sequence). V shed 5 bases, J shed 4 bases, and the junction held 5 bases outside the gene matches. The DNA of the CDR3 is TGTGCCAGCAGCGCCGGGACAGGGGGCGGCTATGGCTACACCTTC. Its translation: CASSAGTGGGYGYTF. Supplemented by reference TRBV7-9 and TRBJ1-2, the full variable domain reads DTGVSQNPRHKITKRGQNVTFRCDPISEHNRLYWYRQTLGQGPEFLTYFQNEAQLEKSRLLSDRFSAERPKGSFSTLEIQRTEQGDSAMYLCASSAGTGGGYGYTFGSGTRLTVV.

The chain uses TRBV28 and TRBJ1-4; the D gene is possibly TRBD1 (6 bases). The ends were cut back, 1 base at V and 7 bases at J, with 13 bases in the middle. CDR1 and CDR2 from the germline V gene are MDHEN and SYDVKM. CDR3 length: 15 residues. CDR3 coding DNA: TGTGCCAGCAGTTTATTAAGGGGGGGCGGTGAAAAACTGTTTTTT. This gives the protein CASSLLRGGGEKLFF.

In its sample, this clone was seen once. The chain combines TRBV28 with TRBJ1-3; D is unresolved. V lost 6 bases, J lost 0 bases, and 12 bases lay in between. The germline gives CDR1 MDHEN, CDR2 SYDVKM. The CDR3 totals 15 residues. DNA of the CDR3: TGTGCCAGCAGCCCTCAAGGGTTCTCTGGAAACACCATATATTTT. It is translated as CASSPQGFSGNTIYF.

This clone was seen only once. V is TRBV5-1 and J is TRBJ2-1; D might be TRBD2 (5 bases). CDR3 length: 15 amino acids. Trimming left V 4 bases short and J 5 bases short, with 16 bases between. Germline assignment: CDR1 SGHRS and CDR2 YFSETQ. This chain's CDR3 is CASSATLGVNNEQFF. The CDR3 DNA reads TGCGCCAGCAGCGCGACGCTGGGAGTGAACAATGAGCAGTTCTTC.

The CDR3 region is CASSPGDFGPAFF. The DNA of the CDR3 is TGTGCCAGCAGTCCCGGGGACTTTGGGCCAGCTTTCTTT. The chain joins TRBV27 to TRBJ1-1; the D gene is possibly TRBD1 (5 bases). The CDR3 spans 13 residues. Trimming removed 5 bases from V and 10 bases from J, with 17 bases in between. Germline V CDR1 and CDR2: MNHEY, SMNVEV (reference sequence).

The V call is TRBV28, the J call TRBJ1-2; no firm D call. The V end was cut by 7 bases, the J end by 3 bases, with 6 bases between. Germline V CDR1 and CDR2: MDHEN, SYDVKM. The CDR3 is made up of 11 amino acids. The DNA of the CDR3 is TGTGCCAGCATGTCAGACTATGGCTACACCTTC. Translating gives CASMSDYGYTF.

The rearrangement links TRBV19 to TRBJ1-1, with D maybe TRBD1 (6 bases). V shed 0 bases and J shed 4 bases, with 12 bases lying between them. The CDR3 sequence is 15 residues long. Germline CDR1 and CDR2: LNHDA and SQIVND (reference sequence). In nucleotides, the CDR3 is TGTGCCAGTAGTATAGATCGGGCAGGGGCCACTGAAGCTTTCTTT. This encodes CASSIDRAGATEAFF.

This clone was detected only a few times. This chain joins TRBV11-2 and TRBJ2-7; TRBD2 might be the D (5 bases). Trimming cost V 5 bases and J 6 bases, with 17 bases left between them. Germline V gene data show CDR1 as SGHAT and CDR2 as FQNNGV. There are 14 residues in the CDR3. The CDR3 bases are TGTGCCAGCAGCCCCCTTCGGGGTGGCCTCGAGCAGTACTTC. Translated: CASSPLRGGLEQYF. Full variable domain (rest looked up from reference TRBV11-2 and TRBJ2-7): EAGVAQSPRYKIIEKRQSVAFWCNPISGHATLYWYQQILGQGPKLLIQFQNNGVVDDSQLPKDRFSAERLKGVDSTLKIQPAKLEDSAVYLCASSPLRGGLEQYFGPGTRLTVT.

The chain is built from TRBV30 and TRBJ1-3; no clear D. Trimming took 3 bases from V and 0 from J, leaving 9 bases between them. The CDR3 is 14 amino acids. Germline V gene data show CDR1 as GTSNPN and CDR2 as SVGIG (reference sequence). CDR3 bases: TGTGCCTGGAGGGATTCCTCCTCTGGAAACACCATATATTTT. Translation: CAWRDSSSGNTIYF.

The J gene is TRBJ1-5, the V gene TRBV5-1; a possible D gene is TRBD1 (5 bases). This CDR3 is built from 13 residues. Germline V CDR1 and CDR2: SGHRS, YFSETQ. The V end was cut by 1 base, the J end by 5 bases, with 7 bases between. CDR3 sequence reads: CASSLRGDQPQHF. CDR3 in DNA: TGCGCCAGCAGCTTGAGGGGCGATCAGCCCCAGCATTTT. Supplemented by reference TRBV5-1 and TRBJ1-5, the full variable domain reads KAGVTQTPRYLIKTRGQQVTLSCSPISGHRSVSWYQQTPGQGLQFLFEYFSETQRNKGNFPGRFSGRQFSNSRSEMNVSTLELGDSALYLCASSLRGDQPQHFGDGTRLSIL.

V usage is TRBV5-1 and J usage is TRBJ1-3; maybe TRBD1 (5 bases). The CDR3 has 13 residues. V gave up 4 bases and J gave up 12 bases, with 17 bases separating them. The germline CDR1 and CDR2 sequences are SGHRS and YFSETQ. The CDR3 coding sequence is TGCGCCAGCAGCGATGGACATTCCGCCGGCATATATTTT. Translation gives CASSDGHSAGIYF. The whole variable domain, filled in from reference TRBV5-1 and TRBJ1-3, reads KAGVTQTPRYLIKTRGQQVTLSCSPISGHRSVSWYQQTPGQGLQFLFEYFSETQRNKGNFPGRFSGRQFSNSRSEMNVSTLELGDSALYLCASSDGHSAGIYFGEGSWLTVV.

The V and J genes are TRBV28 and TRBJ2-7; 9 bases match TRBD2. V trimming: 7 bases; J trimming: 6 bases; junction bases outside the gene matches: 7. This CDR3 is 13 amino acids long. The V gene's germline CDR1 is MDHEN and CDR2 SYDVKM. The CDR3, as DNA: TGTGCCAGCACGGGCGGGAGGGCCGTCGAGCAGTACTTC. This translates into CASTGGRAVEQYF.

This chain links TRBV19 with TRBJ2-5; D might be TRBD1 or TRBD2, each matching 5 bases. CDR1 and CDR2 (germline): LNHDA, SQIVND (reference sequence). The CDR3 runs to 13 residues. V lost 4 bases and J lost 5, with 11 bases in between. CDR3: CASSTGLLETQYF. CDR3 nucleotide sequence: TGTGCCAGTAGTACGGGGCTGCTGGAGACCCAGTACTTC.

The V call is TRBV10-2, the J call TRBJ2-7; 7 bases fit TRBD2. The V gene's germline CDR1 is WSHSY and CDR2 SAAADI. This CDR3 is built from 15 residues. The V segment lost 8 bases and the J segment 3 bases; nucleotides outside the gene matches: 13. CDR3 in amino acids: CASSSPGEGLYEQYF. DNA of the CDR3: TGCGCCAGCTCAAGCCCCGGGGAGGGACTCTACGAGCAGTACTTC.

The rearrangement uses TRBV7-9 and TRBJ2-7; D gene unclear. CDR3 length: 10 amino acids. Germline V gives CDR1 SEHNR, CDR2 FQNEAQ (reference sequence). Trimming removed 5 bases from V and 2 bases from J, with 1 base in between. DNA for the CDR3: TGTGCCAGCAGCCCCTACGAGCAGTACTTC. It yields the protein CASSPYEQYF.

The chain couples TRBV6-2 or TRBV6-3 to TRBJ2-1, with D perhaps matching TRBD2 (6 bases). The CDR3 consists of 15 residues. The V gene lost 6 bases and the J gene lost 4 bases, with 16 bases spanning the gap. Per the germline V gene, CDR1 is MNHEY and CDR2 is SVGEGT. CDR3 protein: CASSPIADIYNEQFF. The CDR3 bases are TGTGCCAGCAGCCCCATAGCGGATATATACAATGAGCAGTTCTTC.

The rearrangement uses TRBV5-4 and TRBJ2-1; 12 bases agree with TRBD2. Germline loops: CDR1 SGHNT, CDR2 YYREEE (reference sequence). Trimming at V came to 9 bases and at J to 9 bases, leaving 13 bases not matched to a gene. CDR3 size: 15 residues. CDR3 amino acids: CATSGGASGRGEQFF. The CDR3 nucleotides are TGTGCCACCTCAGGGGGGGCTAGCGGGAGGGGTGAGCAGTTCTTC.

This chain connects TRBV28 to TRBJ1-1; tentatively, D is TRBD1 (6 bases). This CDR3 comprises 14 residues. Looked up from germline, CDR1 is MDHEN and CDR2 is SYDVKM. Trimming pared 2 bases from V and 3 bases from J, leaving 10 bases between. CDR3 region: CASSLTGLYTEAFF. DNA of the CDR3: TGTGCCAGCAGTTTAACAGGGTTGTACACTGAAGCTTTCTTT.

This clone was observed a handful of times. This sequence joins TRBV6-5 and TRBJ2-5; 8 bases are shared with TRBD1. Unmatched junction bases numbered 6, after V lost 2 bases and J lost 4 bases. CDR3 length: 15 amino acids. Germline CDR1 reads MNHEY; CDR2 reads SVGAGI. CDR3 in amino acids: CASSYVDRAPETQYF. CDR3 coding DNA: TGTGCCAGCAGTTACGTGGACAGGGCCCCAGAGACCCAGTACTTC.

The DNA of the CDR3 is TGCAGCGTTGGAAGGGATGGTGAGCAGTTCTTC. It translates to CSVGRDGEQFF. The rearrangement joins TRBV29-1 to TRBJ2-1; D gene unclear. The CDR3 length is 11 residues. With 4 bases removed from V and 9 bases from J, the gap between germline ends came to 10 bases. Germline V gene data show CDR1 as SQVTM and CDR2 as ANQGSEA.

This clone appeared once. This chain joins TRBV30 and TRBJ2-1; unclear D gene. The V end lost 4 bases, the J end lost 4 bases, and 14 bases lay between the germline ends. The CDR3 extends over 14 amino acids. CDR1 is GTSNPN and CDR2 is SVGIG in the germline V gene (reference sequence). The CDR3 protein is CAWNPPRAYNEQFF. The CDR3 DNA follows: TGTGCCTGGAACCCGCCTAGGGCTTACAATGAGCAGTTCTTC.

The chain carries TRBV5-4 and TRBJ2-3; 14 nucleotides match TRBD2. The germline gives CDR1 SGHNT, CDR2 YYREEE (reference sequence). The CDR3 has 17 amino acids. With V trimmed by 0 bases and J by 5 bases, 5 bases remained unmatched. The CDR3 spells CASSLETSGRGRDTQYF. The CDR3 bases are TGTGCCAGCAGCTTGGAGACTAGCGGGAGGGGTCGAGATACGCAGTATTTT.

The CDR3 here is CASSPLPRRVGGYTF. The CDR3 nucleotides read TGTGCCAGCAGCCCCCTCCCGCGAAGGGTAGGTGGCTACACCTTC. The rearrangement joins TRBV7-8 to TRBJ1-2; D gene unclear. V was clipped by 5 bases and J by 7 bases, with 20 bases between them. This CDR3 is built from 15 residues. Germline CDR1 is SGHVS and CDR2 is FQNEAQ.

CDR3 sequence (DNA): TGCGCCAGCAGCCCGCGGGGGTCCCCGGACACTGAAGCTTTCTTT. The encoded protein is CASSPRGSPDTEAFF. The V gene is TRBV5-1, the J gene TRBJ1-1; possibly TRBD1 for D (5 bases). V lost 4 bases and J lost 3, with 16 bases in between. The CDR3 consists of 15 residues. In germline, CDR1 is SGHRS, CDR2 YFSETQ.

The gene calls are TRBV29-1 and TRBJ2-7, with TRBD1 as a possible D gene (6 bases). The V gene's germline CDR1 is SQVTM and CDR2 ANQGSEA. V shed 4 bases and J shed 1 base, with 14 bases lying between them. CDR3 length: 14 residues. This chain's CDR3 is CSVVKGQTSYEQYF. CDR3 nucleotides: TGCAGCGTTGTGAAAGGACAGACTTCCTACGAGCAGTACTTC.